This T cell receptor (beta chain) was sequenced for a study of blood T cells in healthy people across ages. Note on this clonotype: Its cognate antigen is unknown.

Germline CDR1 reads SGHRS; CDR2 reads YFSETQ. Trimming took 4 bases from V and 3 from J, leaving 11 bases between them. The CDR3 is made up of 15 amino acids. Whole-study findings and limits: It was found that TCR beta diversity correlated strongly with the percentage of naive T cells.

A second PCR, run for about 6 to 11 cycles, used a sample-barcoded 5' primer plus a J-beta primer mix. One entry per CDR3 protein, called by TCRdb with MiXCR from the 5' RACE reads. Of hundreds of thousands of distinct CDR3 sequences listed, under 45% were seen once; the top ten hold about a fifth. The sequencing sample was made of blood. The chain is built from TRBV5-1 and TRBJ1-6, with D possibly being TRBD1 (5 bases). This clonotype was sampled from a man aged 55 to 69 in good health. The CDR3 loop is CASSLTGDYNSPLHF. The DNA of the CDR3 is TGCGCCAGCAGCCTAACAGGAGACTATAATTCACCCCTCCACTTT.